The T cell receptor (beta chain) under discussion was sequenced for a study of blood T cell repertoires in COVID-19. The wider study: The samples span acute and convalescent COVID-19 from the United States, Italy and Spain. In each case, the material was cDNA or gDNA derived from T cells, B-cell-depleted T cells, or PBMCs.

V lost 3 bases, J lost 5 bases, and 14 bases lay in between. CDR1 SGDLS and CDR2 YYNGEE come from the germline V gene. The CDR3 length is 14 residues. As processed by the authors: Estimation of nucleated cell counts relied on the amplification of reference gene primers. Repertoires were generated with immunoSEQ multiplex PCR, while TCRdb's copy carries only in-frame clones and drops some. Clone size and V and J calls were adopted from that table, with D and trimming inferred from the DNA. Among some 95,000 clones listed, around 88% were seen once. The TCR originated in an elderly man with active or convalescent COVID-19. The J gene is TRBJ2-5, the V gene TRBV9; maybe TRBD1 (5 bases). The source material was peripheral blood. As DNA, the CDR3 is TGTGCCAGCAGCGCGACAGTATCTCAGGAGACCCAGTACTTC. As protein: CASSATVSQETQYF. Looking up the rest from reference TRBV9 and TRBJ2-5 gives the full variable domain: DSGVTQTPKHLITATGQRVTLRCSPRSGDLSVYWYQQSLDQGLQFLIQYYNGEERAKGNILERFSAQQFPDLHSELNLSSLELGDSALYFCASSATVSQETQYFGPGTRLLVL.